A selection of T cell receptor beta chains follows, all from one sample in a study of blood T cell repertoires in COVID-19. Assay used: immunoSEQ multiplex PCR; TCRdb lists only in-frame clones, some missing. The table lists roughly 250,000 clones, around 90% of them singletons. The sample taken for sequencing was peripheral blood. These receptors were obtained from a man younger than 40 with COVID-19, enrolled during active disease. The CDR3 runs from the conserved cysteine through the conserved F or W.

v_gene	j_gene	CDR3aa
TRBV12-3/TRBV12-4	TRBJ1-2	CASSDRGGGYTF
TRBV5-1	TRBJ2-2	CASSAGQGITGELFF
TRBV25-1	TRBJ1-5	CASSEGQWVNQPQHF
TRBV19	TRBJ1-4	CASLPRGAREKLFF
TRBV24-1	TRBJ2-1	CATSDLQGIEQFF
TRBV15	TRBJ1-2	CATSRDRDRPPNYGYTF
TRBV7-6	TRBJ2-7	CASSSTATGALSEQYF
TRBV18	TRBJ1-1	CASSPRGQAPMNTEAFF
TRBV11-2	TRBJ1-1	CASSLAGDREAFF
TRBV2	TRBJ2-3	CASSRQGSTDTQYF
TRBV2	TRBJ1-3	CATKIEVASGNTIYF
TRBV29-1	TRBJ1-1	CSGETGGTEAFF
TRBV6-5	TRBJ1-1	CASTASGGTEAFF
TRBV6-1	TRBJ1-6	CASSEAMVGQVNSPLHF
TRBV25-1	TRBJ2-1	CASSGDRNLYNEQFF
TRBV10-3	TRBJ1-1	CAISATGGGEAFF
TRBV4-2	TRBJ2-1	CASSQDRTGAGEQFF
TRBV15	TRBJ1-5	CATSTLFRASEEQHF
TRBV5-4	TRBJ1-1	CASSLSRSTEAFF
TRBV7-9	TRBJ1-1	CASSPRGGPNTEAFF
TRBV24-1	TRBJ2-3	CATSATGSTDTQYF
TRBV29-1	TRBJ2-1	CSSGQGANTYNEQFF
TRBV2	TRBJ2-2	CASSRTGATGELFF
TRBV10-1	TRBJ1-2	CASSESIGTPKRANYGYTF
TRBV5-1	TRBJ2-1	CASSPSTGGNEQFF
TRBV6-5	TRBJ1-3	CASSWGDRLSGNTIYF
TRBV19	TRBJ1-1	CASRATGPNTEAFF
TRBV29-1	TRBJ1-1	CSVEGQANTEAFF
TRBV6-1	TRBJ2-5	CASSEWTGRETQYF
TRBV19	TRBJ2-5	CASSINGWAETQYF
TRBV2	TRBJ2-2	CASRNREGGELFF
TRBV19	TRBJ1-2	CASSKGDVGPPSGGYTF
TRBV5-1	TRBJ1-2	CASSLNRPTNYGYTF
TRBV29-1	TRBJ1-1	CSAGQGGYNTEAFF
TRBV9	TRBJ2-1	CASSDRGAPSNNEQFF
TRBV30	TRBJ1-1	CAWDGGMNTEAFF
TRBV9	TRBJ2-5	CASSIGTSEWETQYF
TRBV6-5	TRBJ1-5	CASSSPDRGQPQHF
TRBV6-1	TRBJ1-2	CASSEALAGGYGYTF
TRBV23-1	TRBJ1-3	CASSQSRGGEPGNTIYF
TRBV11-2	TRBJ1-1	CASSPIWGEDTEAFF
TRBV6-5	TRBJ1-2	CASTQGNYGYTF
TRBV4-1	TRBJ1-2	CASSQEMGQSYGYTF
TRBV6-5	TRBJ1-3	CASSLNGILSGNTIYF
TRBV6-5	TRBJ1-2	CASDRNYGYTF
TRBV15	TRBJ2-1	CATSRLMSGGVFYEQFF
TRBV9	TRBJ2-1	CASSARASGGYNEQFF
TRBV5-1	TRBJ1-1	CASRKFDDTNTEAFF
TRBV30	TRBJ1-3	CAWRGVDTIYF
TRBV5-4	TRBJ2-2	CASSLAVANTGELFF
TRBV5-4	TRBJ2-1	CASSLSGGAFNEQFF
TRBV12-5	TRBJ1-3	CASGLIRGSGNTIYF